The sample holds a few counts of the clone carrying this T cell receptor (beta chain). These data come from a study of long-term antiretroviral therapy in people with HIV. Germline CDR1 and CDR2: DFQATT and SNEGSKA (reference sequence). V lost 1 base, J lost 4 bases, and 1 base lay in between. CDR3 length equals 10 residues. Survey-level resolution applied to immunoSEQ assay v3.0. TCRdb keeps only in-frame clones here, not all; method: immunoSEQ multiplex PCR. This table has under 20,000 clones, roughly 76% appearing once. The TCR originated in a woman aged 50 to 65 with HIV. V is TRBV20-1 and J is TRBJ2-5; no reliable D call. Sequenced here: unsorted PBMCs, sampled 1.5 years before starting antiretroviral therapy. DNA of the CDR3: TGCAGTGCTAGAGGAGAGACCCAGTACTTC. It yields the protein CSARGETQYF.